This T cell receptor (beta chain) is from a study of early T cells in non-severe SARS-CoV-2 infection. V lost 5 bases and J 0 bases, leaving 11 bases between the germline ends. This CDR3 is built from 15 residues. Germline CDR1 SGHVS, CDR2 FQNEAQ. In TCRdb, the 5' RACE reads were re-called with MiXCR into one record per CDR3 protein. The data show tens of thousands of distinct CDR3 sequences, approximately 6.9% seen once. This clonotype was recorded many times. The TCR sequence derives from an adult who was a healthcare worker with PCR-confirmed SARS-CoV-2 infection or an uninfected control (not recorded which). Sequences were obtained from whole blood. The rearrangement links TRBV7-8 to TRBJ2-1, with a tentative D call TRBD2 (5 bases). For the CDR3, the DNA is TGTGCCAGCAGCCCGGAGGAGGACTCCTACAATGAGCAGTTCTTC. It translates to CASSPEEDSYNEQFF.